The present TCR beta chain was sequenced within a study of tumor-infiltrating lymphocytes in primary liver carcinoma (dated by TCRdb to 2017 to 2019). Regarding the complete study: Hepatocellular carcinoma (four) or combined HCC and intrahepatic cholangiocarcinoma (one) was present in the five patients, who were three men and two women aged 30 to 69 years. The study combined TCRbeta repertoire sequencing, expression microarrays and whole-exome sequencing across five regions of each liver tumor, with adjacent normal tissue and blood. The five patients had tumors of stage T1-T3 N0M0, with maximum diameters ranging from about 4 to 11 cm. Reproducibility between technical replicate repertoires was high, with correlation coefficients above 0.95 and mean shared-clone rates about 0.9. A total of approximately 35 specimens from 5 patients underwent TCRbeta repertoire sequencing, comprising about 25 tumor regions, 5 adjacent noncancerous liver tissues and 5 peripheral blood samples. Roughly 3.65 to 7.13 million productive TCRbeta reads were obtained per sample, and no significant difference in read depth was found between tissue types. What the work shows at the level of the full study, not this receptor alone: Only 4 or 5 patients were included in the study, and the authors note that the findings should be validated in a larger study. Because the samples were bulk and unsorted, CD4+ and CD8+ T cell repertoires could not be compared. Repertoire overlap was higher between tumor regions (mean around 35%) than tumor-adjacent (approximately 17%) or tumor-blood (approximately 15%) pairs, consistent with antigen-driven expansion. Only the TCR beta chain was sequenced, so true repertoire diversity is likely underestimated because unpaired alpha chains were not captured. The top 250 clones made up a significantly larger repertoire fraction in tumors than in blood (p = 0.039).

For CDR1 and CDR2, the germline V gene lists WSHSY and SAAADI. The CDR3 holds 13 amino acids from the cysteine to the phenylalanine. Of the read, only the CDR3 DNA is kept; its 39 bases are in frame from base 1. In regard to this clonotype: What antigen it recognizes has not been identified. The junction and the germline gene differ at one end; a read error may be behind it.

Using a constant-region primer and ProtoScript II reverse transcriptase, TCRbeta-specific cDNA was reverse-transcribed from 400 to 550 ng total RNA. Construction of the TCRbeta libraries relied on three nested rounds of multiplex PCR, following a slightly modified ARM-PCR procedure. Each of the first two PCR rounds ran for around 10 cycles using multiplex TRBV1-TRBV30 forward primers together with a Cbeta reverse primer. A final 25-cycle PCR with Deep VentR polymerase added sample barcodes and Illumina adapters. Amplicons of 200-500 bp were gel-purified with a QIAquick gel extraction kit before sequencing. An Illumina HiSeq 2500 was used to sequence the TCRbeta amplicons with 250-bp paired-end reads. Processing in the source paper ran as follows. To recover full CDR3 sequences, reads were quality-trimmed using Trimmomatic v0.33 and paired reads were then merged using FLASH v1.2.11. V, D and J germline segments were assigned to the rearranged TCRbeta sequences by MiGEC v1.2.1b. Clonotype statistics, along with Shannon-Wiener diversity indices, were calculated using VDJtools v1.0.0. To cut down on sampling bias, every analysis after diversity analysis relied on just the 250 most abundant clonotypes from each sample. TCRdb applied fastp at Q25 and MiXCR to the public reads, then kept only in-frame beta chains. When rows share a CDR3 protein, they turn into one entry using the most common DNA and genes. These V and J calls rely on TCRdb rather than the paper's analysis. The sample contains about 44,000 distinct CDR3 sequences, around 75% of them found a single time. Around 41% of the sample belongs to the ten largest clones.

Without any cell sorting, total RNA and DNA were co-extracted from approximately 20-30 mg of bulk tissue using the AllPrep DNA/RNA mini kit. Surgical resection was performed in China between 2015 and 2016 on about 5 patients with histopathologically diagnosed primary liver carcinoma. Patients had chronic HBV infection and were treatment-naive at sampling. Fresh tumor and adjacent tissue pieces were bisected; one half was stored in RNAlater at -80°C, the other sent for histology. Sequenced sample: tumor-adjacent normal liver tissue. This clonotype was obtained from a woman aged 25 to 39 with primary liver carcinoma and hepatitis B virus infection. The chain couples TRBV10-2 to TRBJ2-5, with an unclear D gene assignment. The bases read TGCACCAGCAGTGAGGTGGGGAAGGAGACCCAGTACTTC. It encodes CTSSEVGKETQYF.